Each of the 17 T cell receptor beta chains below was sequenced from the same sample in a study of blood T cell repertoires in COVID-19. Sequencing was performed with immunoSEQ multiplex PCR; in TCRdb, only in-frame clones are kept and a portion is missing. The top ten hold 30% to 35% of the sample, which has some 40,000 clones, around 82% seen once. Material: peripheral blood. The source is a woman of 80 years or more with acute or convalescent COVID-19.

The chain combines TRBV7-2 with TRBJ1-1; a possible D gene is TRBD1 (5 bases). V was cut by 1 base and J by 5 bases, with 8 bases left in between. The length of the CDR3 is 13 residues. The V gene's germline CDR1 is SGHTA and CDR2 FQGNSA. The CDR3 spells CASSLVGPTEAFF. CDR3 in DNA: TGTGCCAGCAGCTTAGTGGGGCCAACTGAAGCTTTCTTT. The entire variable domain, with the rest obtained from reference TRBV7-2 and TRBJ1-1, is as follows: GAGVSQSPSNKVTEKGKDVELRCDPISGHTALYWYRQSLGQGLEFLIYFQGNSAPDKSGLPSDRFSAERTGGSVSTLTIQRTQQEDSAVYLCASSLVGPTEAFFGQGTRLTVV.

This clone has only one observation. The genes are TRBV5-1 and TRBJ1-6; D not resolved. CDR3 length: 16 residues. Germline CDR1 reads SGHRS; CDR2 reads YFSETQ. Trimming removed 5 bases from V and 4 bases from J, with 16 bases in between. CDR3 region: CASRTTYSAYNSPLHF. CDR3 nucleotides: TGCGCCAGCAGAACCACTTACAGTGCGTATAATTCACCCCTCCACTTT.

V usage is TRBV20-1 and J usage is TRBJ2-1; 10 nucleotides match TRBD2. CDR1 DFQATT and CDR2 SNEGSKA come from the germline V gene (reference sequence). The CDR3 runs 15 residues. Unmatched junction bases numbered 5, after V lost 3 bases and J lost 3 bases. The CDR3 spells CSASETSGRYNEQFF. The DNA for the CDR3 is TGCAGTGCTAGTGAGACTAGCGGGCGCTACAATGAGCAGTTCTTC.

This rearrangement joins TRBV6-1 to TRBJ2-1, with TRBD2 matching 7 bases. The CDR3 length is 18 residues. From germline, CDR1 is MNHNS and CDR2 SASEGT. V dropped 4 bases and J dropped 5; count of bases not matched to a gene: 17. CDR3 loop: CASSAPELREKVDNEQFF. In DNA form, the CDR3 reads TGTGCCAGCAGTGCCCCCGAATTGCGGGAGAAAGTCGACAATGAGCAGTTCTTC.

The gene calls are TRBV19 and TRBJ1-1; possibly TRBD1 for D (5 bases). Germline loops: CDR1 LNHDA, CDR2 SQIVND (reference sequence). This CDR3 region has 13 residues. Trimming took off 6 bases at V and 11 bases at J, with 19 bases between the two ends. CDR3 coding DNA: TGTGCCAGTAGATTAGGGGTGCGAGACTCGGCTTTCTTT. Translation: CASRLGVRDSAFF.

V and J are TRBV12-3 or TRBV12-4 and TRBJ2-1; possible D gene TRBD2, 6 bases. The CDR3 is 13 amino acids. Between the trimmed V and J ends, which lost 6 bases and 8 bases, there was a span of 14 bases. The CDR3 nucleotides are TGTGCCAGCAGACTCACGGGGGTGGATGAGCAGTTCTTC. Protein sequence: CASRLTGVDEQFF.

J is TRBJ2-6 and V is TRBV27; the D gene is possibly TRBD1 (6 bases). The germline V gene has CDR1 MNHEY and CDR2 SMNVEV (reference sequence). V shed 4 bases and J shed 0 bases, with 10 bases lying between them. The CDR3 length is 16 residues. The DNA for the CDR3 is TGTGCCAGCAGTTCTCACAGGGCCTCTGGGGCCAACGTCCTGACTTTC. Protein sequence: CASSSHRASGANVLTF.

The chain combines TRBV6-4 with TRBJ1-5, with 10 bases that match TRBD1. Unmatched junction bases numbered 8, after V lost 0 bases and J lost 3 bases. Germline V gene data show CDR1 as MRHNA and CDR2 as SNTAGT. The CDR3 consists of 18 residues. The CDR3: CASSDSVGQGRHNQPQHF. CDR3 in DNA: TGTGCCAGCAGTGACTCGGTGGGACAGGGGCGTCACAATCAGCCCCAGCATTTT.

The chain uses TRBV30 and TRBJ1-3; D call uncertain. Germline assignment: CDR1 GTSNPN and CDR2 SVGIG (reference sequence). Trimming stripped 5 bases from V and 3 bases from J, with 11 bases between. The CDR3 consists of 13 residues. The CDR3 DNA sequence: TGTGCCTGGGCACTAGGTGATGGAAACACCATATATTTT. Residues: CAWALGDGNTIYF.

The gene calls are TRBV7-8 and TRBJ2-2; D might be TRBD2 (6 bases). From germline, CDR1 is SGHVS and CDR2 FQNEAQ. Trimming removed 5 bases from V and 6 bases from J, with 10 bases in between. This CDR3 has 13 amino acids. CDR3 sequence (DNA): TGTGCCAGCAGCCTAGGCGGGGCCGGGGAGCTGTTTTTT. Amino acids: CASSLGGAGELFF.

The rearrangement joins TRBV5-1 to TRBJ2-4; D is possibly TRBD2 (5 bases). Germline V gene lookup returns CDR1 SGHRS and CDR2 YFSETQ. CDR3 size: 16 residues. Trimming left V 1 base short and J 9 bases short, with 20 bases between. CDR3 in DNA: TGCGCCAGCAGCTTGAGTAGCGTCCCCGCGTCGGGCATTCAGTACTTC. This encodes CASSLSSVPASGIQYF.

This clone was seen more than once but under ten times. The V gene is TRBV18, the J gene TRBJ2-1, with 9 bases fitting TRBD2. V gave up 2 bases and J gave up 7 bases; unmatched junction bases: 6. Germline CDR1 is KGHSH and CDR2 is LQKENI. This CDR3 contains 15 residues. The DNA of the CDR3 is TGTGCCAGCTCACCAGGGGCTAGCGGGATGAATGAGCAGTTCTTC. Translating it yields CASSPGASGMNEQFF. Full variable domain (remainder filled in from reference TRBV18 and TRBJ2-1): NAGVMQNPRHLVRRRGQEARLRCSPMKGHSHVYWYRQLPEEGLKFMVYLQKENIIDESGMPKERFSAEFPKEGPSILRIQQVVRGDSAAYFCASSPGASGMNEQFFGPGTRLTVL.

This chain connects TRBV3-1 (or the pseudogene TRBV3-2) to TRBJ1-2, with D hard to call. CDR3 length equals 14 residues. Per germline, CDR1 LGHDT and CDR2 YNNKEL (reference sequence). V dropped 5 bases and J dropped 4 bases, with 14 bases sitting between them. This CDR3 reads CASSVSWRAYGYTF. For the CDR3, the DNA is TGTGCCAGCAGCGTCTCGTGGAGGGCCTATGGCTACACCTTC.

CDR3 region: CASSPGRNYGYTF. The DNA for the CDR3 is TGTGCCAGCAGTCCGGGAAGAAACTATGGCTACACCTTC. The V gene is TRBV3-1 (or the pseudogene TRBV3-2), the J gene TRBJ1-2; D is undetermined. Germline CDR1 and CDR2: LGHDT and YNNKEL (reference sequence). Trimming removed 6 bases from V and 2 bases from J, with 10 bases in between. This CDR3 has 13 residues.

V and J are TRBV29-1 and TRBJ1-2, with D unclear. The CDR3 has 13 amino acids. Looked up from germline, CDR1 is SQVTM and CDR2 is ANQGSEA. V gave up 5 bases and J gave up 4 bases, with 14 bases separating them. CDR3 protein: CSVWKTDFYGYTF. The CDR3 DNA reads as TGCAGCGTTTGGAAGACGGACTTCTATGGCTACACCTTC. Based on the CDR3 plus reference TRBV29-1 and TRBJ1-2, the full variable domain is SAVISQKPSRDICQRGTSLTIQCQVDSQVTMMFWYRQQPGQSLTLIATANQGSEATYESGFVIDKFPISRPNLTFSTLTVSNMSPEDSSIYLCSVWKTDFYGYTFGSGTRLTVV.

V is TRBV19 and J is TRBJ2-1; 8 bases agree with TRBD2. The CDR3 consists of 16 residues. In germline, CDR1 is LNHDA, CDR2 SQIVND (reference sequence). J was trimmed by 4 bases and V by 5 bases; bases with no gene match: 10. For the CDR3, the DNA is TGTGCCAGTAGTGCCCCGGGGCTAGCGGGTTACAATGAGCAGTTCTTC. It specifies CASSAPGLAGYNEQFF.

The chain has TRBV20-1 and TRBJ1-1; 7 bases align to TRBD1. CDR3 length: 11 residues. V dropped 2 bases and J dropped 8; count of bases not matched to a gene: 2. Germline CDR1 DFQATT, CDR2 SNEGSKA (reference sequence). The CDR3 DNA is TGCAGTGCTAGACCCAGGGGGGAAGCTTTCTTT. It yields the protein CSARPRGEAFF.